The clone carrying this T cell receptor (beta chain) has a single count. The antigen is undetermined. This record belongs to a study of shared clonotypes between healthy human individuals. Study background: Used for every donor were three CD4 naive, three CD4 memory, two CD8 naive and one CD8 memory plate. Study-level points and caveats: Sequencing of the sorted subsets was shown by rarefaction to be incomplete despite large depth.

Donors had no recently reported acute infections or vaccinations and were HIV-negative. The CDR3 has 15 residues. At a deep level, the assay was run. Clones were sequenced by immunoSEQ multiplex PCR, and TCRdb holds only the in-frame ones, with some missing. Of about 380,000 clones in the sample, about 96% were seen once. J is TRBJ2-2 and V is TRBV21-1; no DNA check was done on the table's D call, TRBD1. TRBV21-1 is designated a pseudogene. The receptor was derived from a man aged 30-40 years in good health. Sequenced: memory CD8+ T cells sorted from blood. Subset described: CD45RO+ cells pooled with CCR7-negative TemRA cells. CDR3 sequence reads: CASSKGDRGTGELFF. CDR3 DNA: TGTGCCAGCAGCAAAGGGGACAGGGGCACCGGGGAGCTGTTTTTT.